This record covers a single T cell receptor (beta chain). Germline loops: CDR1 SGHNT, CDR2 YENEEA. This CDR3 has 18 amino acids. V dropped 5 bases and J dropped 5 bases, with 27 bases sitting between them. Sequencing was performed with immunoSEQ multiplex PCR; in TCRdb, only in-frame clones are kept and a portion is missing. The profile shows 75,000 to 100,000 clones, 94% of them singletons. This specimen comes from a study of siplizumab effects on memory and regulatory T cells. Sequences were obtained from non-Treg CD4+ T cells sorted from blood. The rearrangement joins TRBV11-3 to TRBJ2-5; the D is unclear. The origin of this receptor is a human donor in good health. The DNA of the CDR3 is TGTGCCAGCAGCCCGCGAGGCCGGGTCCCCCCTTTTTTTGAGACCCAGTACTTC. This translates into CASSPRGRVPPFFETQYF.